This paragraph covers one T cell receptor (beta chain) sequence. Its antigen is still unknown. This sample stems from a study of CD8 T cells in ankylosing spondylitis. Points from the study as a whole: What appeared characteristic of ankylosing spondylitis blood was a TCR beta motif of under 10 highly homologous variants. In peripheral blood, disease-linked CD8+ clones occurred at relatively low frequencies.

From the 5' RACE reads, TCRdb called clonotypes with MiXCR, one entry per CDR3 protein. The table includes around 180,000 distinct CDR3 sequences, 15% to 20% detected once. Trimming took 3 bases from V and 5 from J, leaving 13 bases between them. The germline V gene encodes CDR1 MGHRA and CDR2 YSYEKL. The CDR3 totals 14 residues. The V call is TRBV4-1, the J call TRBJ2-5; possibly TRBD2 for D (6 bases). This receptor was identified in a male donor under 30 with ankylosing spondylitis or in good health (not recorded which). Sequencing input: blood, either unsorted or a sorted T cell fraction (not recorded which). This CDR3 is CASSQDYPQETQYF. The CDR3 nucleotides read TGCGCCAGCAGCCAGGACTACCCTCAGGAGACCCAGTACTTC.